This TCR beta chain was documented in a study of cytomegalovirus exposure and HLA in healthy donors. Study findings and constraints: Most TCR sequences proved rare, with some public TCRs found in many donors.

Concerning this clone: Antigen: not known.

Primers for the PCR totalled 60 Vbeta and 13 Jbeta. The protocol was immunoSEQ multiplex PCR, while the TCRdb copy is restricted to in-frame clones and leaves out a portion. The table includes some 120,000 clones, roughly three quarters detected once. Material for sequencing was PBMCs. This TCR was sampled from a woman between 18 and 29 years old in good health and CMV-seropositive.

For the CDR3, the DNA is TGTGCCAGCAGTTTATTAGGTGGCGGGGATGAGCAGTTCTTC. Residues: CASSLLGGGDEQFF. The V call is TRBV27, the J call TRBJ2-1; possible D gene TRBD2, 6 bases. Germline CDR1 is MNHEY and CDR2 is SMNVEV (reference sequence). This CDR3 is 14 amino acids long. Trimming shortened V by 1 base and J by 8 bases, and 12 bases separated the two germline ends.